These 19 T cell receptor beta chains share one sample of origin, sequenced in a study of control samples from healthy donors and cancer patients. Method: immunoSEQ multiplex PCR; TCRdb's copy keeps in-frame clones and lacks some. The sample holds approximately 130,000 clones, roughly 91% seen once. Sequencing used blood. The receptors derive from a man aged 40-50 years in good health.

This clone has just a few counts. The CDR3 coding sequence is TGTGCCAGCAGCCCCCCGGGACAGGCGAACACTGAAGCTTTCTTT. Protein product: CASSPPGQANTEAFF. The V and J genes are TRBV7-9 and TRBJ1-1; 8 bases are shared with TRBD1. CDR1 and CDR2 from the germline V gene are SEHNR and FQNEAQ (reference sequence). The CDR3 extends over 15 amino acids. With 5 bases clipped from V and 1 base from J, the junction kept 6 bases outside the gene matches.

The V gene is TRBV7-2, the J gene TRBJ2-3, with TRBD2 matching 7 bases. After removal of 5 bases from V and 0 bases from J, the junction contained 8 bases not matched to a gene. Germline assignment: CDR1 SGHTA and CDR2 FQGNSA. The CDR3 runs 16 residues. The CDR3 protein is CASSQQVGGSTDTQYF. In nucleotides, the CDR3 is TGTGCCAGCAGCCAGCAGGTGGGGGGGAGCACAGATACGCAGTATTTT.

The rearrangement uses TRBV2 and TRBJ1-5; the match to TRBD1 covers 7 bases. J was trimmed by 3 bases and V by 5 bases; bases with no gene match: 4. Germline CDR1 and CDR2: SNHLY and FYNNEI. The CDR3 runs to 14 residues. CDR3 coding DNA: TGTGCCAGCAGTCCGGGACAGAACAATCAGCCCCAGCATTTT. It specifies CASSPGQNNQPQHF.

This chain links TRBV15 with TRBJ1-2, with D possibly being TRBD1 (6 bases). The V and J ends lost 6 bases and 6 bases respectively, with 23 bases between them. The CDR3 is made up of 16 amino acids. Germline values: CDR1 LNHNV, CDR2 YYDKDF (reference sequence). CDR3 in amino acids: CATSPQQARRGHGYTF. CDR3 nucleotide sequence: TGTGCCACCAGTCCCCAACAAGCCAGGCGGGGGCATGGCTACACCTTC.

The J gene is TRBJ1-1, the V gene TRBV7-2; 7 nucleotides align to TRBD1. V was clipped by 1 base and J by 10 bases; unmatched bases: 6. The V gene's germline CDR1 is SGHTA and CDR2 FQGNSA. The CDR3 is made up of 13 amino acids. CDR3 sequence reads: CASSLVRPGGAFF. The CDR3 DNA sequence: TGTGCCAGCAGCTTAGTTAGGCCAGGGGGAGCTTTCTTT.

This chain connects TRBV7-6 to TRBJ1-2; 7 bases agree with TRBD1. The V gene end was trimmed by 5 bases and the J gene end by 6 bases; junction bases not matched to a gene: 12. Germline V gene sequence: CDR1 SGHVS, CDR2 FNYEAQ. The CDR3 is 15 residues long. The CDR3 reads CASSPRQGIGNGYTF. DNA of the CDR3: TGTGCCAGCAGCCCCCGACAGGGCATAGGGAATGGCTACACCTTC.

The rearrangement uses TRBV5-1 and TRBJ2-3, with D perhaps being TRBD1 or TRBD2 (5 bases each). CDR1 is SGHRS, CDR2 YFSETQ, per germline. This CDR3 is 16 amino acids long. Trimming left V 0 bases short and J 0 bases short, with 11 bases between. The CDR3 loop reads CASSLAGAPSTDTQYF. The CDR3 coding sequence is TGCGCCAGCAGCTTGGCCGGGGCCCCAAGCACAGATACGCAGTATTTT.

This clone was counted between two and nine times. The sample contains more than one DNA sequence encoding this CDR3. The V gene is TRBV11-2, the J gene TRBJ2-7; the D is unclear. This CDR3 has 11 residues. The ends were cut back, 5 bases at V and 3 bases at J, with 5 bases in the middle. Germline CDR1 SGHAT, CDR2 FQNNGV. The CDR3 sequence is CASSPFYEQYF. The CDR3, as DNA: TGTGCCAGCAGCCCCTTCTACGAGCAGTACTTC.

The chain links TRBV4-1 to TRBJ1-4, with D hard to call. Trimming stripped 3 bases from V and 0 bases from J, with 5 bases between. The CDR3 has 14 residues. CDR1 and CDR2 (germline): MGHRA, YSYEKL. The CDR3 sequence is CASSQGATNEKLFF. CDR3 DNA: TGCGCCAGCAGCCAGGGTGCAACTAATGAAAAACTGTTTTTT.

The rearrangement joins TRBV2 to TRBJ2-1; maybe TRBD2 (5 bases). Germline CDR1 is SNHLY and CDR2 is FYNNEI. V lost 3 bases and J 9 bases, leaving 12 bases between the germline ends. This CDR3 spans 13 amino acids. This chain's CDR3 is CASSDPLAAEQFF. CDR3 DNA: TGTGCCAGCAGTGATCCCCTAGCCGCTGAGCAGTTCTTC.

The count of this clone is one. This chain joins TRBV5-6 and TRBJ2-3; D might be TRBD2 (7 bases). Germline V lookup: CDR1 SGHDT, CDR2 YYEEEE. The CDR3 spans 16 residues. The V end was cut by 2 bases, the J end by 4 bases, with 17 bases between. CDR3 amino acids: CASSFGGPRRADTQYF. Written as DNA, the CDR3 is TGTGCCAGCAGCTTCGGGGGGCCTAGGAGGGCAGATACGCAGTATTTT.

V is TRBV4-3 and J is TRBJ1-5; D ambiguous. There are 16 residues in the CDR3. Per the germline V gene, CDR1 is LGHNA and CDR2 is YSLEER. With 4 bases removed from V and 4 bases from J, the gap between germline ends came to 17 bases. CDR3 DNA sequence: TGCGCCAGCAGCCTCCTGGTCGGGGAGGGTAATCAGCCCCAGCATTTT. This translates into CASSLLVGEGNQPQHF.

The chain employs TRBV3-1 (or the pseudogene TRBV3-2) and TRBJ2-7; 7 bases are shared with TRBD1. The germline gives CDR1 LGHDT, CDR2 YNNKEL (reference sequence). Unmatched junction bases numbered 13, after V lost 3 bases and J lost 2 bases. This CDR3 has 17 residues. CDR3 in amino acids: CASSQDATGRYTYEQYF. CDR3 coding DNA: TGTGCCAGCAGCCAGGACGCGACAGGGAGATATACCTACGAGCAGTACTTC.

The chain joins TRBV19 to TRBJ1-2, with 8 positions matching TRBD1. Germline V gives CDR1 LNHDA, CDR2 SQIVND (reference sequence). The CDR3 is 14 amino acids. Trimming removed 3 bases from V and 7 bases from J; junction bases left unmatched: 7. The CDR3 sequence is CASSIGQGARGYTF. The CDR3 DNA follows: TGTGCCAGTAGTATTGGTCAGGGGGCACGTGGCTACACCTTC.

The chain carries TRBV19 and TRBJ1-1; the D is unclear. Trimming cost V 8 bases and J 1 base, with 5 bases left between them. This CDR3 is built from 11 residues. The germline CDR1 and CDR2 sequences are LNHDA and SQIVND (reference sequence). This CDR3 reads CASQSNTEAFF. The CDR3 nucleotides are TGTGCCAGTCAGTCGAACACTGAAGCTTTCTTT.

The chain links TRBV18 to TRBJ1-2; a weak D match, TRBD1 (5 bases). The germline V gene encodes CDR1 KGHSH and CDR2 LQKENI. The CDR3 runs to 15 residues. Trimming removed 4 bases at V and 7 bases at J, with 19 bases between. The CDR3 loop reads CASSLIGGITGGYTF. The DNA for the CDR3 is TGTGCCAGCTCACTAATCGGGGGAATCACTGGTGGCTACACCTTC.

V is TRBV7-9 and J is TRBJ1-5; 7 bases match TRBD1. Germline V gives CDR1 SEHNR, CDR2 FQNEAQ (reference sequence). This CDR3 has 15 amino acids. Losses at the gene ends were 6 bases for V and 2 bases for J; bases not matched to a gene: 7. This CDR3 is CASSLYTGGNQPQHF. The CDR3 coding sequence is TGTGCCAGCAGTTTGTATACAGGGGGCAATCAGCCCCAGCATTTT.

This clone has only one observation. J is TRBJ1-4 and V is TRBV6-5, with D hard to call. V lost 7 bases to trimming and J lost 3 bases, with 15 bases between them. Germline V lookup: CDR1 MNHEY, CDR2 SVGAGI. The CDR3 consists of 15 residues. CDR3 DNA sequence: TGTGCCAGCAAAAAGAAGGGCATAGCTAATGAAAAACTGTTTTTT. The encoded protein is CASKKKGIANEKLFF.

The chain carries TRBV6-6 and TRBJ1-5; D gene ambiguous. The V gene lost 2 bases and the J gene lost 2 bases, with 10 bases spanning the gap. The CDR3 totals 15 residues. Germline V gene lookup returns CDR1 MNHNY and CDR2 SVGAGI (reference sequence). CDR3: CASSYREQGNQPQHF. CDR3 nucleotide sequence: TGTGCCAGCAGTTACAGGGAACAAGGCAATCAGCCCCAGCATTTT.